The next 29 T cell receptor beta chains were all read from a single sample in a study of blood T cell dynamics during melanoma immunotherapy. As for time point: pre-treatment baseline. Assay: immunoSEQ multiplex PCR; the TCRdb copy retains only in-frame clones and omits some. Of over 10,000 clones in the sample, 90% to 95% were seen once. This sample comprised effector memory CD8+ T cells from blood, obtained from a patient treated with checkpoint blockade. These receptors all come from a human donor with melanoma.

The chain combines TRBV7-9 with TRBJ1-1; D uncertain. Germline V gene data show CDR1 as SEHNR and CDR2 as FQNEAQ (reference sequence). This CDR3 has 15 amino acids. V was clipped by 0 bases and J by 3 bases, with 11 bases between them. In DNA, the CDR3 is TGTGCCAGCAGCTTAGCTGGAGGGCCCGACACTGAAGCTTTCTTT. Its translation is CASSLAGGPDTEAFF.

This chain uses TRBV6-5 with TRBJ2-7; TRBD2 matches at 8 bases. The CDR3 is 13 amino acids. V gave up 2 bases and J gave up 3 bases; unmatched junction bases: 0. Germline-derived CDR1 and CDR2 are MNHEY and SVGAGI. The CDR3 region is CASSYSGSYEQYF. The DNA of the CDR3 is TGTGCCAGCAGTTACAGCGGGAGCTACGAGCAGTACTTC.

The chain couples TRBV27 to TRBJ2-1; 11 positions match TRBD2. The V and J ends lost 5 bases and 5 bases, in that order; junction bases with no gene match: 5. CDR1 and CDR2 from the germline V gene are MNHEY and SMNVEV (reference sequence). The CDR3 has 15 amino acids. As DNA, the CDR3 is TGTGCCAGCAGTCCGGGGACTAGCGGTCACAATGAGCAGTTCTTC. Encoded protein: CASSPGTSGHNEQFF.

The chain employs TRBV11-2 and TRBJ1-1; 7 bases agree with TRBD1. The CDR3 spans 15 residues. The junction had 7 bases not matched to a gene; V was cut back by 3 bases and J by 3 bases. Looked up from germline, CDR1 is SGHAT and CDR2 is FQNNGV. The CDR3 reads CASSFDREVYTEAFF. The DNA of the CDR3 is TGTGCCAGCAGCTTCGACAGGGAGGTTTACACTGAAGCTTTCTTT.

The gene calls are TRBV2 and TRBJ2-2; D possibly matches TRBD1 or TRBD2 (5 bases each). The CDR3 has 15 residues. The V end lost 4 bases, the J end lost 0 bases, and 9 bases lay between the germline ends. The germline CDR1 and CDR2 sequences are SNHLY and FYNNEI. CDR3 in DNA: TGTGCCAGCAGTGTCGGGACGGCGAACACCGGGGAGCTGTTTTTT. It specifies CASSVGTANTGELFF.

The chain combines TRBV4-3 with TRBJ2-3, with 7 positions matching TRBD2. CDR1 and CDR2 (germline): LGHNA, YSLEER. Unmatched junction bases numbered 0, after V lost 0 bases and J lost 0 bases. The CDR3 consists of 15 residues. The CDR3 reads CASSQEAGSTDTQYF. The DNA for the CDR3 is TGCGCCAGCAGCCAAGAAGCGGGAAGCACAGATACGCAGTATTTT.

The gene calls are TRBV6-1 and TRBJ2-7; TRBD1 matches 9 bases. CDR1 and CDR2 (germline): MNHNS, SASEGT. J gave up 6 bases and V 10 bases, and 7 bases lay outside the gene matches. The CDR3 is made up of 12 amino acids. CDR3 coding DNA: TGTGCCATCAGGACAGGGGCGGGCGAGCAGTACTTC. Encoded protein: CAIRTGAGEQYF.

The CDR3 region has the DNA TGTGCCAGCTCAGAAGAATCGGTTTCCTACGAGCAGTACTTC. This sequence encodes CASSEESVSYEQYF. The chain links TRBV18 to TRBJ2-7; no firm D call. In germline, CDR1 is KGHSH, CDR2 LQKENI. V dropped 5 bases and J dropped 1 base, with 12 bases sitting between them. The CDR3 sequence is 14 residues long.

This clone was recorded only once. The V call is TRBV7-9, the J call TRBJ2-7; D is ambiguous. The CDR3 contains 16 residues. CDR1 and CDR2 from the germline V gene are SEHNR and FQNEAQ (reference sequence). Trimming removed 4 bases from V and 2 bases from J, with 18 bases in between. The CDR3 bases are TGTGCCAGCAGCTCTCATAAAAGGACCCTGCCCTACGAGCAGTACTTC. Its translation: CASSSHKRTLPYEQYF.

The V gene is TRBV27, the J gene TRBJ2-7; 7 positions match TRBD1. Germline CDR1 and CDR2: MNHEY and SMNVEV (reference sequence). J lost 5 bases, V lost 6 bases, and 7 bases had no gene match. This CDR3 is built from 13 residues. The CDR3 region has the DNA TGTGCCAGCAGAGCCGGGACAGCTGACGAGCAGTACTTC. It codes for CASRAGTADEQYF.

This clone was found once. The rearrangement joins TRBV4-2 to TRBJ1-3; a possible D gene is TRBD1 (6 bases). Trimming removed 0 bases at V and 3 bases at J, with 9 bases between. CDR1 is LGHNA, CDR2 YNFKEQ, per germline. The CDR3 is made up of 15 amino acids. The chain's CDR3 is CASSQDGQIGNTIYF. The CDR3, as DNA: TGTGCCAGCAGCCAAGACGGACAGATTGGAAACACCATATATTTT.

About this clone: One end of the junction does not line up with germline, which may come from a read error. The chain is built from TRBV27 and TRBJ1-1, with no clear D. Germline-derived CDR1 and CDR2 are MNHEY and SMNVEV (reference sequence). This CDR3 region has 15 residues. The CDR3, as DNA: TGTGCCAGCAGTTCCCCCCCCCACGTGAACCCTGAAGCTTTCTTT. It encodes CASSSPPHVNPEAFF.

This clone occurred a few times. This chain links TRBV19 with TRBJ1-2, with D perhaps TRBD1 (5 bases). The V end was cut by 3 bases, the J end by 6 bases, with 11 bases between. The CDR3 extends over 13 amino acids. Germline lookup yields CDR1 LNHDA and CDR2 SQIVND (reference sequence). The chain's CDR3 is CASSIDLGHGYTF. Here the CDR3 DNA reads TGTGCCAGTAGTATTGATCTGGGACATGGCTACACCTTC.

This clone has just one count. This sample includes further DNA sequences coding for the same CDR3. The chain combines TRBV19 with TRBJ2-1; possibly TRBD2 for D (5 bases). V dropped 3 bases and J dropped 7 bases, with 7 bases sitting between them. This CDR3 is 12 amino acids long. CDR1 and CDR2 from the germline V gene are LNHDA and SQIVND (reference sequence). Here the CDR3 reads CASSIGGNEQFF. The CDR3 DNA reads TGTGCCAGTAGTATTGGCGGGAATGAGCAGTTCTTC.

The chain has TRBV27 and TRBJ1-4, with D perhaps TRBD1 (5 bases). Trimming removed 1 base at V and 8 bases at J, with 17 bases between. The CDR3 covers 16 residues. From germline, CDR1 is MNHEY and CDR2 SMNVEV (reference sequence). The CDR3 region is CASSLLAGGGIEKLFF. CDR3 nucleotides: TGTGCCAGCAGTTTATTAGCGGGGGGGGGTATAGAAAAACTGTTTTTT.

This chain joins TRBV2 and TRBJ1-1, with 8 bases fitting TRBD1. The length of the CDR3 is 16 residues. Per germline, CDR1 SNHLY and CDR2 FYNNEI. Losses at the gene ends were 0 bases for V and 6 bases for J; bases not matched to a gene: 9. The CDR3 sequence is CASSEAGQGARPEAFF. DNA for the CDR3: TGTGCCAGCAGTGAAGCGGGGCAGGGGGCAAGACCTGAAGCTTTCTTT.

The chain uses TRBV7-9 and TRBJ2-3; 9 bases agree with TRBD1. After removal of 5 bases from V and 7 bases from J, the junction contained 16 bases not matched to a gene. Germline V CDR1 and CDR2: SEHNR, FQNEAQ (reference sequence). The CDR3 spans 17 residues. In DNA form, the CDR3 reads TGTGCCAGCAGCCCGGACAGGGGAGTCCCCCCACAGAATACGCAGTATTTT. Its protein product is CASSPDRGVPPQNTQYF.

This clone was detected only once. V usage is TRBV7-8 and J usage is TRBJ1-5; 9 positions agree with TRBD1. CDR1 is SGHVS and CDR2 is FQNEAQ in the germline V gene. J was trimmed by 5 bases and V by 4 bases; bases with no gene match: 9. The CDR3 has 16 residues. CDR3 coding DNA: TGTGCCAGCAGCTCATCCGGGACAGGGTTATATCAGCCCCAGCATTTT. It yields the protein CASSSSGTGLYQPQHF.

This sequence joins TRBV9 and TRBJ2-1; TRBD2 matches at 9 bases. In germline, CDR1 is SGDLS, CDR2 YYNGEE. V dropped 3 bases and J dropped 5; count of bases not matched to a gene: 12. This CDR3 comprises 17 residues. CDR3 bases: TGTGCCAGCAGCGCCAATCCCCGGACTAGCGTACACAATGAGCAGTTCTTC. It translates to CASSANPRTSVHNEQFF.

The chain uses TRBV28 and TRBJ2-7, with D possibly TRBD2 on 5 matching bases. Germline CDR1 is MDHEN and CDR2 is SYDVKM. V lost 6 bases and J 3 bases, leaving 18 bases between the germline ends. There are 15 residues in the CDR3. Here the CDR3 DNA reads TGTGCCAGCAGCCCCACCCTTCGGAGGTACTACGAGCAGTACTTC. Protein sequence: CASSPTLRRYYEQYF. Looking up the rest from reference TRBV28 and TRBJ2-7 gives the full variable domain: DVKVTQSSRYLVKRTGEKVFLECVQDMDHENMFWYRQDPGLGLRLIYFSYDVKMKEKGDIPEGYSVSREKKERFSLILESASTNQTSMYLCASSPTLRRYYEQYFGPGTRLTVT.

The rearrangement links TRBV28 to TRBJ2-3; 10 nucleotides align to TRBD2. Germline V gene data show CDR1 as MDHEN and CDR2 as SYDVKM. The CDR3 totals 15 residues. With 3 bases clipped from V and 0 bases from J, the junction kept 0 bases outside the gene matches. In nucleotides, the CDR3 is TGTGCCAGCAGTTTGACTAGCGGGAGCACAGATACGCAGTATTTT. This codes for CASSLTSGSTDTQYF.

The chain uses TRBV6-1 and TRBJ1-5; the D is unclear. The germline gives CDR1 MNHNS, CDR2 SASEGT. Trimming took off 5 bases at V and 6 bases at J, with 11 bases between the two ends. The CDR3 runs 13 residues. CDR3 residues: CASSSLDFQPQHF. The CDR3 nucleotides read TGTGCCAGCAGTTCACTGGACTTTCAGCCCCAGCATTTT.

The V and J genes are TRBV19 and TRBJ1-1; 7 bases match TRBD1. Germline values: CDR1 LNHDA, CDR2 SQIVND (reference sequence). The V and J ends lost 5 bases and 0 bases, in that order; junction bases with no gene match: 3. The CDR3 sequence is 14 residues long. CDR3 nucleotide sequence: TGTGCCAGTAGTTGGACAGGCTTGAACACTGAAGCTTTCTTT. Translated: CASSWTGLNTEAFF.

This chain joins TRBV6-4 and TRBJ2-2, with D possibly matching TRBD2 (6 bases). Germline values: CDR1 MRHNA, CDR2 SNTAGT. V was clipped by 7 bases and J by 6 bases, with 9 bases between them. This CDR3 contains 12 residues. The CDR3 region is CASNSGAGELFF. CDR3 nucleotides: TGTGCCAGCAACTCGGGAGCCGGGGAGCTGTTTTTT.

The chain has TRBV5-4 and TRBJ1-4; D gene ambiguous. The CDR3 contains 14 residues. The germline CDR1 and CDR2 sequences are SGHNT and YYREEE (reference sequence). The germline V and J ends were trimmed by 2 bases and 4 bases, with 9 bases remaining between them. In nucleotides, the CDR3 is TGTGCCAGCAGCTTCTCAGGCTTTAATGAAAAACTGTTTTTT. Its protein product is CASSFSGFNEKLFF.

The CDR3 nucleotides read TGTGCCAGCAGCTCCCGGGTCTCTAAATGGGCAGATACGCAGTATTTT. Its translation: CASSSRVSKWADTQYF. This chain links TRBV5-8 with TRBJ2-3; D gene unclear. Trimming left V 3 bases short and J 4 bases short, with 18 bases between. The CDR3 sequence is 16 residues long. CDR1 and CDR2 (germline): SGHTS, YDEGEE.

V usage is TRBV6-5 and J usage is TRBJ2-7; D unclear. The CDR3 runs to 14 residues. The germline V gene has CDR1 MNHEY and CDR2 SVGAGI. V gave up 2 bases and J gave up 0 bases, with 8 bases separating them. The CDR3 DNA reads as TGTGCCAGCAGTTACGGGCAGAGCTCCTACGAGCAGTACTTC. It encodes CASSYGQSSYEQYF.

The chain combines TRBV6-5 with TRBJ1-2, with TRBD1 matching 7 bases. Germline-derived CDR1 and CDR2 are MNHEY and SVGAGI. The CDR3 is 13 amino acids. V lost 5 bases and J lost 4; bases outside the gene matches: 4. The chain's CDR3 is CASSPTGVYGYTF. In DNA form, the CDR3 reads TGTGCCAGCAGTCCAACAGGGGTCTATGGCTACACCTTC.

The chain links TRBV4-1 to TRBJ2-1; 7 nucleotides agree with TRBD2. Losses at the gene ends were 0 bases for V and 4 bases for J; bases not matched to a gene: 6. The CDR3 sequence is 16 residues long. Germline loops: CDR1 MGHRA, CDR2 YSYEKL. CDR3 protein: CASSQEGAGAYNEQFF. Written as DNA, the CDR3 is TGCGCCAGCAGCCAAGAAGGGGCGGGAGCTTACAATGAGCAGTTCTTC.